This T cell receptor beta chain is drawn from a study of OX40 agonist ivuxolimab in advanced cancers. Study-wide findings and caveats: Among T cells, CD8+ cells averaged more expanded clones than CD4+ cells.

TCRdb's table, derived via immunoSEQ multiplex PCR, lists solely in-frame clones and lacks some. The sample lists tens of thousands of clones; 86% were seen once. V lost 0 bases and J 2 bases, leaving 5 bases between the germline ends. The CDR3 covers 13 residues. CDR1 is MGHRA and CDR2 is YSYEKL in the germline V gene. In its sample, this clone was seen once. The antigen is unknown. This receptor was identified in an adult with an advanced solid tumor such as melanoma, head and neck, liver or kidney cancer. This rearrangement joins TRBV4-1 to TRBJ2-7; D ambiguous. The material sequenced was CD4+ or CD8+ T cells sorted from blood, taken in a trial of the OX40 agonist ivuxolimab. CDR3 residues: CASSQDLAYEQYF. In nucleotides, the CDR3 is TGCGCCAGCAGCCAAGATTTAGCCTACGAGCAGTACTTC.